These 25 T cell receptor beta chains were all obtained from the same sample, sequenced in a study of OX40 agonist ivuxolimab in advanced cancers. Method: immunoSEQ multiplex PCR; TCRdb's copy keeps in-frame clones and lacks some. In the table there are more than 50,000 clones, about 85% of which are singletons. Here the sequenced sample was CD4+ or CD8+ T cells sorted from blood, taken in a trial of the OX40 agonist ivuxolimab. The receptors derive from an adult with an advanced solid tumor such as melanoma, head and neck, liver or kidney cancer.

The J gene is TRBJ1-1, the V gene TRBV13; 9 bases map to TRBD1. V gave up 5 bases and J gave up 4 bases; unmatched junction bases: 5. Germline CDR1 PRHDT, CDR2 FYEKMQ (reference sequence). CDR3 length: 14 amino acids. CDR3 bases: TGTGCCAGCAGCATACCGACAGGGGGCACTGAAGCTTTCTTT. It translates to CASSIPTGGTEAFF.

This clone was counted a single time. V usage is TRBV4-1 and J usage is TRBJ1-2; no definite D call. V was shortened by 1 base and J by 2 bases, with 11 bases between the two germline ends. The germline V gene encodes CDR1 MGHRA and CDR2 YSYEKL. There are 15 residues in the CDR3. The CDR3 DNA reads as TGCGCCAGCAGCCAAGGGGTTCTGGGAAACTATGGCTACACCTTC. Its protein product is CASSQGVLGNYGYTF.

The V call is TRBV2, the J call TRBJ1-4, with 7 bases fitting TRBD1. The CDR3 spans 13 residues. The ends lost 4 bases at V and 15 bases at J; junction bases unmatched: 11. Per germline, CDR1 SNHLY and CDR2 FYNNEI. This CDR3 is CASSGGQKARLFF. For the CDR3, the DNA is TGTGCCAGCAGTGGGGGACAGAAGGCCCGTTTGTTTTTT.

J is TRBJ1-4 and V is TRBV6-1; no clear D. The germline V and J ends were trimmed by 2 bases and 8 bases, with 15 bases remaining between them. Germline V gene lookup returns CDR1 MNHNS and CDR2 SASEGT. CDR3 length: 15 residues. The CDR3 DNA follows: TGTGCCAGCAGTGAATCGGTCATCGGTGTGGAAAAACTGTTTTTT. Protein product: CASSESVIGVEKLFF.

The gene calls are TRBV2 and TRBJ2-7; D possibly corresponds to TRBD2 (6 bases). The CDR3 is made up of 22 amino acids. CDR1 and CDR2 (germline): SNHLY, FYNNEI. V shed 6 bases and J shed 5 bases, with 41 bases lying between them. The CDR3 DNA follows: TGTGCCAGCAGCTCCCTGGGAGCCGGTCCGATCCTAGCGAGAGGTGTTATCGACGAGCAGTACTTC. Its translation: CASSSLGAGPILARGVIDEQYF.

This clone appeared once. This chain uses TRBV18 with TRBJ1-6; the match to TRBD1 covers 8 bases. Per the germline V gene, CDR1 is KGHSH and CDR2 is LQKENI. This CDR3 spans 14 amino acids. The J segment lost 9 bases and the V segment lost 6 bases, leaving 7 bases of the junction unmatched. CDR3 nucleotide sequence: TGTGCCAGCTCGCAAGGACAGGGAAGTTCACCCCTCCACTTT. This encodes CASSQGQGSSPLHF. The full variable domain, with the rest looked up from reference TRBV18 and TRBJ1-6, is NAGVMQNPRHLVRRRGQEARLRCSPMKGHSHVYWYRQLPEEGLKFMVYLQKENIIDESGMPKERFSAEFPKEGPSILRIQQVVRGDSAAYFCASSQGQGSSPLHFGNGTRLTVT.

This chain joins TRBV19 and TRBJ2-5; perhaps TRBD1 as D (6 bases). The V end lost 8 bases, the J end lost 3 bases, and 16 bases lay between the germline ends. Germline-derived CDR1 and CDR2 are LNHDA and SQIVND (reference sequence). CDR3 length equals 14 residues. The CDR3 is CASAFGAGEETQYF. The CDR3 nucleotides read TGTGCCAGTGCCTTCGGGGCAGGGGAAGAGACCCAGTACTTC.

J is TRBJ1-1 and V is TRBV29-1; 7 bases fit TRBD1. Germline lookup yields CDR1 SQVTM and CDR2 ANQGSEA. V lost 6 bases to trimming and J lost 0 bases; unmatched junction nucleotides: 7. CDR3 size: 14 residues. CDR3 loop: CSVDRTGLNTEAFF. The CDR3, as DNA: TGCAGCGTGGACCGGACAGGTTTGAACACTGAAGCTTTCTTT.

V and J are TRBV6-5 and TRBJ1-1; D is unresolved. CDR3 size: 13 residues. V was pared by 5 bases and J by 3 bases, with 10 bases between. CDR1 is MNHEY, CDR2 SVGAGI, per germline. The CDR3 bases are TGTGCCAGCAGTGTCACGGTAGACACTGAAGCTTTCTTT. As protein: CASSVTVDTEAFF.

The chain links TRBV28 to TRBJ1-5; D is unresolved. CDR1 is MDHEN and CDR2 is SYDVKM in the germline V gene. Trimming left V 3 bases short and J 6 bases short, with 9 bases between. The CDR3 sequence is 13 residues long. DNA of the CDR3: TGTGCCAGCAGTTTCCGCCCCATTCAGCCCCAGCATTTT. Translating gives CASSFRPIQPQHF. The full variable domain, its missing parts supplied by reference TRBV28 and TRBJ1-5, is DVKVTQSSRYLVKRTGEKVFLECVQDMDHENMFWYRQDPGLGLRLIYFSYDVKMKEKGDIPEGYSVSREKKERFSLILESASTNQTSMYLCASSFRPIQPQHFGDGTRLSIL.

V usage is TRBV5-5 and J usage is TRBJ1-1, with D perhaps matching TRBD1 (5 bases). There are 14 residues in the CDR3. V was clipped by 0 bases and J by 1 base, with 7 bases between them. CDR1 and CDR2 from the germline V gene are SGHKS and YYEKEE (reference sequence). The CDR3 sequence is CASSLVQGNTEAFF. CDR3 sequence (DNA): TGTGCCAGCAGCTTGGTTCAGGGGAACACTGAAGCTTTCTTT.

The genes are TRBV7-9 and TRBJ2-3; D is uncertain. There are 14 residues in the CDR3. CDR1 and CDR2 (germline): SEHNR, FQNEAQ (reference sequence). Trimming removed 3 bases at V and 4 bases at J, with 11 bases between. CDR3 nucleotides: TGTGCCAGCAGCTTGGGTCTAGAAGCAGATACGCAGTATTTT. Encoded protein: CASSLGLEADTQYF.

The chain joins TRBV25-1 to TRBJ2-7, with no clear D. Germline CDR1 is MGHDK and CDR2 is SYGVNS. The V end lost 7 bases, the J end lost 2 bases, and 12 bases lay between the germline ends. This CDR3 comprises 13 residues. CDR3 coding DNA: TGTGCCAGCACTCCGGACGAGGCCTACGAGCAGTACTTC. Protein product: CASTPDEAYEQYF.

The table lists this clone with a few counts. The chain uses TRBV6-1 and TRBJ2-1; perhaps D is TRBD1 or TRBD2 (5 bases each). In germline, CDR1 is MNHNS, CDR2 SASEGT. This CDR3 comprises 14 residues. Trimming cost V 7 bases and J 10 bases, with 20 bases left between them. The chain's CDR3 is CASKNPGRGREQFF. Written as DNA, the CDR3 is TGTGCCAGCAAGAACCCCGGCCGGGGACGGGAGCAGTTCTTC.

The chain carries TRBV7-6 and TRBJ1-1, with D tentatively TRBD1 (6 bases). This CDR3 is built from 14 residues. Trimming removed 5 bases from V and 1 base from J, with 11 bases in between. In germline, CDR1 is SGHVS, CDR2 FNYEAQ. In nucleotides, the CDR3 is TGTGCCAGCAGCCTCGGGGGCGCGAACACTGAAGCTTTCTTT. Its protein is CASSLGGANTEAFF.

This sequence joins TRBV12-5 and TRBJ2-3; 10 bases map to TRBD1. After removal of 3 bases from V and 1 base from J, the junction contained 1 base not matched to a gene. Germline V gene lookup returns CDR1 LGHNT and CDR2 FRNRAP. The CDR3 totals 15 residues. In nucleotides, the CDR3 is TGTGCTAGTGGTTTAGGGACAGGGGGCACAGATACGCAGTATTTT. This gives the protein CASGLGTGGTDTQYF.

The chain carries TRBV10-3 and TRBJ2-2; 12 bases are a match to TRBD2. Per germline, CDR1 ENHRY and CDR2 SYGVKD. This CDR3 is 15 amino acids long. V dropped 6 bases and J dropped 5; count of bases not matched to a gene: 4. DNA of the CDR3: TGTGCCATCAGCTTGACTAGCGGGGGAACCGGGGAGCTGTTTTTT. This translates into CAISLTSGGTGELFF.

The J gene is TRBJ1-1, the V gene TRBV19; D is possibly TRBD1 (6 bases). V shed 6 bases and J shed 3 bases, with 11 bases lying between them. The CDR3 has 13 residues. The germline V gene encodes CDR1 LNHDA and CDR2 SQIVND (reference sequence). In DNA form, the CDR3 reads TGTGCCAGTAGAGTCAACAGGGACACTGAAGCTTTCTTT. Translation gives CASRVNRDTEAFF.

This clone has only one observation. The rearrangement joins TRBV7-2 to TRBJ2-2, with D unresolved. Germline CDR1 reads SGHTA; CDR2 reads FQGNSA. Trimming took 5 bases from V and 1 from J, leaving 11 bases between them. The CDR3 has 15 residues. CDR3 region: CASSRRFGNTGELFF. CDR3 bases: TGTGCCAGCAGCCGACGTTTTGGGAACACCGGGGAGCTGTTTTTT.

The rearrangement uses TRBV6-6 and TRBJ2-5, with 8 bases identical to TRBD1. Germline V lookup: CDR1 MNHNY, CDR2 SVGAGI (reference sequence). This CDR3 region has 16 residues. The J segment lost 4 bases and the V segment lost 1 base, leaving 8 bases of the junction unmatched. The CDR3 here is CASSYFLGQGGETQYF. Written as DNA, the CDR3 is TGTGCCAGCAGTTACTTTCTCGGACAGGGAGGAGAGACCCAGTACTTC.

The chain links TRBV29-1 to TRBJ2-3; D is undetermined. This CDR3 region has 14 residues. Trimming stripped 4 bases from V and 7 bases from J, with 18 bases between. The germline gives CDR1 SQVTM, CDR2 ANQGSEA. CDR3 bases: TGCAGCGTTGGGGTTGGGTGGGTCGCAAATACGCAGTATTTT. Its translation: CSVGVGWVANTQYF.

This clone was recorded once. This rearrangement joins TRBV2 to TRBJ2-4, with 7 positions matching TRBD1. V lost 7 bases, J lost 4 bases, and 1 base stayed unmatched. Germline loops: CDR1 SNHLY, CDR2 FYNNEI. This CDR3 is 12 amino acids long. CDR3 amino acids: CASKTGKNIQYF. CDR3 DNA sequence: TGTGCCAGCAAGACAGGGAAAAACATTCAGTACTTC. Combining the CDR3 with reference TRBV2 and TRBJ2-4 gives the whole variable domain EPEVTQTPSHQVTQMGQEVILRCVPISNHLYFYWYRQILGQKVEFLVSFYNNEISEKSEIFDDQFSVERPDGSNFTLKIRSTKLEDSAMYFCASKTGKNIQYFGAGTRLSVL.

CDR3 DNA: TGTGCCAGTAGTATAAGGACAGGGGGCATCTATCAGCCCCAGCATTTT. Encoded protein: CASSIRTGGIYQPQHF. The gene calls are TRBV19 and TRBJ1-5; 11 positions match TRBD1. Per germline, CDR1 LNHDA and CDR2 SQIVND (reference sequence). The CDR3 sequence is 16 residues long. The V and J ends lost 2 bases and 5 bases, in that order; junction bases with no gene match: 5.

The V and J genes are TRBV5-1 and TRBJ1-4; D is possibly TRBD1 (5 bases). The germline V gene encodes CDR1 SGHRS and CDR2 YFSETQ. Between the trimmed V and J ends, which lost 3 bases and 3 bases, there was a span of 6 bases. The CDR3 is 13 residues long. CDR3 DNA sequence: TGCGCCAGCAGCTGGGGACCTAATGAAAAACTGTTTTTT. Translated, it gives CASSWGPNEKLFF.

The chain couples TRBV11-2 to TRBJ2-1, with 11 bases lining up with TRBD2. Germline lookup yields CDR1 SGHAT and CDR2 FQNNGV. The CDR3 is 17 amino acids. The junction had 6 bases not matched to a gene; V was cut back by 5 bases and J by 0 bases. The CDR3 bases are TGTGCCAGCAGCCCAACTCTAGCGGGAGGCTCCTACAATGAGCAGTTCTTC. Translating it yields CASSPTLAGGSYNEQFF.